A selection of T cell receptor beta chains follows, all from one sample in a study of cytomegalovirus exposure and HLA in healthy donors. Sequenced by immunoSEQ multiplex PCR; TCRdb stores in-frame clones only, minus some. The sample lists some 90,000 clones, under 85% occurring once. Specimen: PBMCs. The receptors here all came from a boy under 18 in good health and CMV-seronegative. CDR3s include the opening cysteine and the closing phenylalanine or tryptophan. D genes are given only for firm matches. Size tells how often a clone was seen (once, few, many) or the class of an expanded clone, and some rows leave it out.

D gene	V gene	J gene	clone size	CDR3 protein	CDR3 DNA
NA	TRBV7-3	TRBJ1-1	few	CASSPGRDTEAFF	TGTGCCAGCAGCCCTGGCAGGGACACTGAAGCTTTCTTT
NA	TRBV5-6	TRBJ1-2	NA	CASSSTANYGYTF	TGTGCCAGCAGCTCGACAGCCAACTATGGCTACACCTTC
TRBD2	TRBV29-1	TRBJ2-1	NA	CSVPYGTRQFF	TGCAGCGTCCCCTACGGGACTAGGCAGTTCTTC
TRBD2	TRBV2	TRBJ2-3	NA	CASRGDYHSTDTQYF	TGTGCCAGCAGGGGGGACTACCATAGCACAGATACGCAGTATTTT
NA	TRBV5-1	TRBJ2-7	NA	CASRPPAGRTYEQYF	TGCGCCAGCAGACCCCCGGCAGGCCGGACCTACGAGCAGTACTTC
NA	TRBV4-1	TRBJ2-7	NA	CASSQDREYEQYF	TGCGCCAGCAGCCAAGACAGGGAATACGAGCAGTACTTC
TRBD1	TRBV5-1	TRBJ1-1	NA	CASSWGAGQGNTEAFF	TGCGCCAGCAGCTGGGGGGCCGGACAGGGGAACACTGAAGCTTTCTTT
TRBD1	TRBV6-4	TRBJ2-7	few	CASSADRAPSYEQYF	TGTGCCAGCAGTGCGGACAGGGCCCCATCCTACGAGCAGTACTTC
NA	TRBV6-5	TRBJ1-1	NA	CASSYGGTNTEAFF	TGTGCCAGCAGTTACGGGGGCACGAACACTGAAGCTTTCTTT
NA	TRBV10-2	TRBJ2-3	few	CASSEWRIRTDTQYF	TGCGCCAGCAGTGAATGGCGGATCCGCACAGATACGCAGTATTTT
NA	TRBV18	TRBJ2-6	NA	CASSQGMGANVLTF	TGTGCCAGCTCCCAGGGGATGGGGGCCAACGTCCTGACTTTC
NA	TRBV6-5	TRBJ1-6	NA	CASSNSRSYNSPLHF	TGTGCCAGCAGTAACTCGCGCTCCTATAATTCACCCCTCCACTTT
TRBD2	TRBV4-1	TRBJ2-3	NA	CASSQVDTSGGTDTQYF	TGCGCCAGCAGCCAAGTAGATACTAGCGGGGGCACAGATACGCAGTATTTT
NA	TRBV6-5	TRBJ1-2	NA	CASSQNRASRYGYTF	TGTGCCAGCAGCCAAAACAGGGCTTCCCGCTATGGCTACACCTTC
NA	TRBV6-1	TRBJ1-5	few	CASSKPEINQPQHF	TGTGCCAGCAGCAAACCTGAGATCAATCAGCCCCAGCATTTT
TRBD1	TRBV6-1	TRBJ2-7	once	CASRPWTGDDEQYF	TGTGCCAGCAGGCCTTGGACAGGGGACGACGAGCAGTACTTC
TRBD2	TRBV7-8	TRBJ2-1	NA	CASSRAGGHNEQFF	TGTGCCAGCAGCCGAGCGGGGGGGCACAATGAGCAGTTCTTC
NA	TRBV10-1	TRBJ2-5	NA	CASSESIPGTQYF	TGCGCCAGCAGTGAGTCGATTCCGGGGACCCAGTACTTC
TRBD2	TRBV6-1	TRBJ2-7	NA	CASSPGTSLFNEQYF	TGTGCCAGCAGTCCCGGGACTAGTCTCTTCAACGAGCAGTACTTC
NA	TRBV4-3	TRBJ1-2	NA	CASSHSAGGSNYGYTF	TGCGCCAGCAGCCACTCAGCGGGAGGGTCTAACTATGGCTACACCTTC
NA	TRBV29-1	TRBJ2-7	NA	CSVVNSDSYEQYF	TGCAGCGTTGTAAACAGTGACTCCTACGAGCAGTACTTC
NA	TRBV5-4	TRBJ2-7	NA	CASSDRDNSYEQYF	TGTGCCAGTAGTGACCGGGACAACTCCTACGAGCAGTACTTC
NA	TRBV5-1	TRBJ1-1	NA	CASSTDSPRTEAFF	TGCGCCAGCAGTACCGACAGCCCCCGCACTGAAGCTTTCTTT
NA	TRBV25-1	TRBJ1-2	NA	CASSDPGGGYTF	TGTGCCAGCAGTGACCCCGGAGGTGGCTACACCTTC
NA	TRBV5-1	TRBJ2-7	NA	CASSFEGGSYEQYF	TGCGCCAGCAGCTTTGAGGGCGGCTCCTACGAGCAGTACTTC
NA	TRBV9	TRBJ1-1	NA	CASSVSANTEAFF	TGTGCCAGCAGCGTTAGCGCGAACACTGAAGCTTTCTTT
TRBD2	TRBV7-8	TRBJ2-1	NA	CASSFGTSGGNEQFF	TGTGCCAGCAGCTTTGGGACTAGCGGGGGGAATGAGCAGTTCTTC
TRBD1	TRBV19	TRBJ1-1	NA	CASRDRMNTEAFF	TGTGCCAGTAGGGACAGGATGAACACTGAAGCTTTCTTT
NA	TRBV5-1	TRBJ1-4	NA	CASSPGGAGEKLFF	TGCGCCAGCAGCCCGGGAGGGGCCGGTGAAAAACTGTTTTTT
NA	TRBV6-6	TRBJ2-1	NA	CASRPQDREQFF	TGTGCCAGCCGCCCACAGGACCGGGAGCAGTTCTTC
TRBD1	TRBV4-3	TRBJ2-4	NA	CASSQGTGLDKNIQYF	TGCGCCAGCAGCCAAGGGACAGGCTTAGACAAAAACATTCAGTACTTC
NA	TRBV29-1	TRBJ2-3	NA	CSAKLPRRGTDTQYF	TGCAGCGCAAAATTACCGCGTAGGGGTACAGATACGCAGTATTTT
NA	TRBV27	TRBJ2-4	NA	CASSLRGKNIQYF	TGTGCCAGCAGTTTAAGGGGGAAAAACATTCAGTACTTC
TRBD1	TRBV6-5	TRBJ1-2	NA	CASRRTGNYGYTF	TGTGCCAGCAGACGGACAGGAAACTATGGCTACACCTTC
NA	TRBV19	TRBJ1-1	NA	CASSIAGMGTEAFF	TGTGCCAGTAGTATAGCAGGGATGGGCACTGAAGCTTTCTTT
TRBD1	TRBV30	TRBJ1-1	NA	CAWSPGTGNTEAFF	TGTGCCTGGAGTCCCGGGACAGGGAACACTGAAGCTTTCTTT
NA	TRBV28	TRBJ2-6	medium-sized	CASSSQGSGANVLTF	TGTGCCAGCAGTTCACAGGGCTCTGGGGCCAACGTCCTGACTTTC
TRBD2	TRBV29-1	TRBJ2-1	NA	CSVEPGLSAYNEQFF	TGCAGCGTTGAGCCGGGACTATCGGCCTACAATGAGCAGTTCTTC
TRBD1	TRBV29-1	TRBJ1-1	NA	CSARGVGVNTEAFF	TGCAGCGCCAGGGGGGTGGGGGTGAACACTGAAGCTTTCTTT
TRBD2	TRBV6-4	TRBJ2-5	NA	CASSGTSGGQETQYF	TGTGCCAGCAGTGGGACTAGCGGGGGGCAAGAGACCCAGTACTTC
NA	TRBV2	TRBJ1-1	NA	CASSETVKGTEAFF	TGTGCCAGCAGTGAAACAGTCAAGGGGACTGAAGCTTTCTTT
TRBD1	TRBV30	TRBJ1-2	NA	CAWSPGTGDGYTF	TGTGCCTGGAGTCCCGGGACAGGGGATGGCTACACCTTC
TRBD1	TRBV27	TRBJ1-1	NA	CASSLSGTENTEAFF	TGTGCCAGCAGTTTGTCCGGGACAGAGAACACTGAAGCTTTCTTT
TRBD2	TRBV29-1	TRBJ2-5	NA	CSVGGEETQYF	TGCAGCGTGGGGGGGGAGGAGACCCAGTACTTC
NA	TRBV4-1	TRBJ2-3	NA	CASSQVLSRTDTQYF	TGCGCCAGCAGCCAAGTCCTCAGTCGCACAGATACGCAGTATTTT
NA	TRBV5-1	TRBJ2-7	NA	CASSLGAISYEQYF	TGCGCCAGCAGCTTGGGGGCGATTTCCTACGAGCAGTACTTC
NA	TRBV6-4	TRBJ2-3	NA	CASMDINTDTQYF	TGTGCCAGCATGGACATTAACACAGATACGCAGTATTTT
TRBD1	TRBV7-8	TRBJ1-5	NA	CASSIGQGNQPQHF	TGTGCCAGCAGCATAGGACAGGGCAATCAGCCCCAGCATTTT
NA	TRBV9	TRBJ2-5	NA	CASSVEAGQETQYF	TGTGCCAGCAGCGTAGAGGCGGGTCAAGAGACCCAGTACTTC
TRBD1	TRBV7-8	TRBJ1-6	NA	CASSLGGQPIANSPLHF	TGTGCCAGCAGCTTAGGGGGACAGCCTATAGCTAATTCACCCCTCCACTTT
TRBD1	TRBV27	TRBJ1-2	once	CASSPRDRPAYGYTF	TGTGCCAGCAGTCCCCGGGACAGGCCCGCCTATGGCTACACCTTC